This entry lists 23 T cell receptor beta chains sequenced from one sample in a study of shared clonotypes between healthy human individuals. Assay: immunoSEQ multiplex PCR; the TCRdb copy retains only in-frame clones and omits some. The data show about 2.3 million clones, 85% to 95% seen once. The sequenced sample consisted of naive CD4+ T cells from PBMCs. The subset was: CD45RA+ positively selected. Every receptor here comes from a man aged 18-30 years in good health. Some clones in this sample may be carry-over from other donors' samples.

CDR3 residues: CASSVRRESTDTQYF. As DNA, the CDR3 is TGTGCCAGCAGCGTGCGGAGAGAAAGCACAGATACGCAGTATTTT. V gene TRBV9 combines with J gene TRBJ2-3; D remains ambiguous. The CDR3 contains 15 residues. The V and J ends lost 2 bases and 0 bases respectively, with 10 bases between them. Germline values: CDR1 SGDLS, CDR2 YYNGEE.

The chain links TRBV7-9 to TRBJ2-2; 12 bases are shared with TRBD2. CDR3 length equals 15 residues. Germline trimming cut 6 bases from V and 5 bases from J; bases unmatched to any gene: 4. Germline assignment: CDR1 SEHNR and CDR2 FQNEAQ (reference sequence). The CDR3 here is CASRPSGRGTGELFF. The CDR3 DNA reads as TGTGCCAGCAGGCCTAGCGGGAGGGGAACCGGGGAGCTGTTTTTT.

This clone has a handful of counts. The chain links TRBV28 to TRBJ1-5; D gene uncertain. Trimming stripped 2 bases from V and 6 bases from J, with 5 bases between. Germline assignment: CDR1 MDHEN and CDR2 SYDVKM. This CDR3 is built from 12 residues. CDR3 in amino acids: CASSLMVQPQHF. DNA for the CDR3: TGTGCCAGCAGTTTAATGGTTCAGCCCCAGCATTTT.

The chain couples TRBV4-1 to TRBJ2-3, with 14 bases that match TRBD2. The CDR3 consists of 17 residues. Germline V lookup: CDR1 MGHRA, CDR2 YSYEKL. V gave up 3 bases and J gave up 6 bases; unmatched junction bases: 8. CDR3 protein: CASSHPGLAGVRDTQYF. CDR3 DNA sequence: TGCGCCAGCAGCCATCCGGGACTAGCGGGAGTAAGGGATACGCAGTATTTT.

Notes on this clone: This same CDR3 is encoded by further DNA sequences in the sample. This rearrangement joins TRBV9 to TRBJ2-2; D gene unclear. The length of the CDR3 is 13 residues. Germline lookup yields CDR1 SGDLS and CDR2 YYNGEE. V shed 3 bases and J shed 2 bases, with 5 bases lying between them. The CDR3 sequence is CASSGTNTGELFF. CDR3 coding DNA: TGTGCCAGCAGCGGCACAAACACCGGGGAGCTGTTTTTT.

The V call is TRBV28, the J call TRBJ1-5, with D maybe TRBD1 (5 bases). Trimming removed 1 base from V and 7 bases from J, with 11 bases in between. Germline V lookup: CDR1 MDHEN, CDR2 SYDVKM. CDR3 length: 14 amino acids. CDR3 sequence reads: CASSLFVGGQPQHF. In nucleotides, the CDR3 is TGTGCCAGCAGTTTATTTGTGGGGGGGCAGCCCCAGCATTTT. Complete variable domain (other parts from reference TRBV28 and TRBJ1-5): DVKVTQSSRYLVKRTGEKVFLECVQDMDHENMFWYRQDPGLGLRLIYFSYDVKMKEKGDIPEGYSVSREKKERFSLILESASTNQTSMYLCASSLFVGGQPQHFGDGTRLSIL.

V gene TRBV9 combines with J gene TRBJ1-2, with D perhaps matching TRBD1 (5 bases). Germline V gives CDR1 SGDLS, CDR2 YYNGEE. V was trimmed by 3 bases and J by 4 bases, leaving 16 bases between them. The length of the CDR3 is 15 residues. DNA of the CDR3: TGTGCCAGCAGCGCCGCCGCGGGGGACGTCTATGGCTACACCTTC. Amino acids: CASSAAAGDVYGYTF.

As for this clone: The identical CDR3 is also encoded by other nucleotide sequences in the sample. This chain links TRBV28 with TRBJ2-3; the D is unclear. Germline V lookup: CDR1 MDHEN, CDR2 SYDVKM. CDR3 size: 12 residues. The V gene lost 7 bases and the J gene lost 0 bases, with 5 bases spanning the gap. CDR3 sequence (DNA): TGTGCCAGCACTTCTAGCACAGATACGCAGTATTTT. It translates to CASTSSTDTQYF.

The CDR3 coding sequence is TGCGCCAGCAGCCAGGGACAGGGGTCGGGCAATCAGCCCCAGCATTTT. Its translation is CASSQGQGSGNQPQHF. This chain connects TRBV4-1 to TRBJ1-5, with 10 bases that match TRBD1. This CDR3 has 16 residues. Germline CDR1 is MGHRA and CDR2 is YSYEKL. Trimming took 3 bases from V and 2 from J; bases not matched to a gene: 4.

This clone has only one observation. This sequence joins TRBV4-2 and TRBJ2-1, with TRBD2 matching over 7 bases. Germline lookup yields CDR1 LGHNA and CDR2 YNFKEQ. This CDR3 comprises 16 residues. Trimming at V came to 0 bases and at J to 7 bases, leaving 9 bases not matched to a gene. The chain's CDR3 is CASSQDIRDYQNEQFF. CDR3 DNA: TGTGCCAGCAGCCAAGATATCCGGGACTATCAGAATGAGCAGTTCTTC.

The chain recombines TRBV18 with TRBJ1-1; 7 bases match TRBD1. CDR3 length: 15 amino acids. V was clipped by 4 bases and J by 0 bases; unmatched bases: 5. CDR1 is KGHSH and CDR2 is LQKENI in the germline V gene. The CDR3 loop is CASSRLGQMNTEAFF. The CDR3 nucleotides are TGTGCCAGCTCACGGCTGGGACAGATGAACACTGAAGCTTTCTTT.

The chain joins TRBV10-1 to TRBJ2-1; 10 nucleotides match TRBD2. CDR1 is WNHNN and CDR2 is SYGVQD in the germline V gene (reference sequence). The CDR3 covers 15 residues. Unmatched junction bases numbered 6, after V lost 6 bases and J lost 4 bases. The CDR3 loop reads CASSGLAVGYNEQFF. CDR3 sequence (DNA): TGCGCCAGCAGCGGACTAGCGGTAGGATACAATGAGCAGTTCTTC.

The V gene is TRBV18, the J gene TRBJ2-5; D is unclear. The J call is doubtful: the DNA matches TRBJ2-7 better. CDR3 length: 13 amino acids. Germline V lookup: CDR1 KGHSH, CDR2 LQKENI. The CDR3 DNA reads TGTGCCAGCTCACCCGGGCAGGACTACGAGCAGTACTTC. This sequence encodes CASSPGQDYEQYF.

The rearrangement joins TRBV7-8 to TRBJ2-3; a weak D match, TRBD2 (6 bases). CDR1 SGHVS and CDR2 FQNEAQ come from the germline V gene. The CDR3 spans 18 residues. Trimming shortened V by 2 bases and J by 8 bases, and 26 bases separated the two germline ends. This chain's CDR3 is CASSLLSLAPSRGGTQYF. The DNA of the CDR3 is TGTGCCAGCAGCTTACTCAGCCTAGCGCCAAGTCGGGGCGGTACGCAGTATTTT.

This clone was counted a single time. The V and J genes are TRBV7-2 and TRBJ1-1, with D tentatively TRBD1 (6 bases). Germline values: CDR1 SGHTA, CDR2 FQGNSA. The germline V and J ends were trimmed by 3 bases and 4 bases, with 9 bases remaining between them. The CDR3 spans 13 residues. CDR3 amino acids: CASSFGGFTEAFF. In DNA, the CDR3 is TGTGCCAGCAGCTTCGGGGGCTTCACTGAAGCTTTCTTT.

Of note for this clone: Other nucleotide sequences in the sample specify the same CDR3. The J gene is TRBJ2-7, the V gene TRBV18; 8 positions agree with TRBD1. CDR1 and CDR2 (germline): KGHSH, LQKENI. Trimming removed 3 bases from V and 3 bases from J; junction bases left unmatched: 4. This CDR3 spans 14 amino acids. CDR3 nucleotides: TGTGCCAGCTCACCTGTCGGACAGGGCTACGAGCAGTACTTC. It specifies CASSPVGQGYEQYF.

J is TRBJ2-7 and V is TRBV29-1; TRBD1 matches at 9 bases. With V trimmed by 7 bases and J by 3 bases, 16 bases remained unmatched. This CDR3 has 16 amino acids. Germline V gives CDR1 SQVTM, CDR2 ANQGSEA. DNA of the CDR3: TGCAGCGCCACGAATAGGGGGGACAGGGTTTTCTACGAGCAGTACTTC. Protein sequence: CSATNRGDRVFYEQYF.

The chain couples TRBV5-1 to TRBJ2-7; tentatively, D is TRBD2 (6 bases). The CDR3 is 14 amino acids. Germline values: CDR1 SGHRS, CDR2 YFSETQ. The V end was cut by 0 bases, the J end by 3 bases, with 10 bases between. The DNA for the CDR3 is TGCGCCAGCAGCTTGGGACCTAGCGTCTACGAGCAGTACTTC. Translating gives CASSLGPSVYEQYF.

The rearrangement links TRBV5-1 to TRBJ2-7; D may be TRBD2 (5 bases). The germline V gene encodes CDR1 SGHRS and CDR2 YFSETQ. The CDR3 loop spans 14 amino acids. V lost 4 bases, J lost 6 bases, and 17 bases lay in between. CDR3 nucleotide sequence: TGCGCCAGCAGCCTGGACTCGAGGACCGGCGAGCAGTACTTC. This translates into CASSLDSRTGEQYF. Full variable domain (rest looked up from reference TRBV5-1 and TRBJ2-7): KAGVTQTPRYLIKTRGQQVTLSCSPISGHRSVSWYQQTPGQGLQFLFEYFSETQRNKGNFPGRFSGRQFSNSRSEMNVSTLELGDSALYLCASSLDSRTGEQYFGPGTRLTVT.

The chain is built from TRBV4-2 and TRBJ2-7; D is perhaps TRBD2 (7 bases). CDR1 is LGHNA and CDR2 is YNFKEQ in the germline V gene. The germline V and J ends were trimmed by 4 bases and 2 bases, with 15 bases remaining between them. This CDR3 is built from 15 residues. In DNA form, the CDR3 reads TGTGCCAGCAGCCGAGGGGGGGGACTAACCTACGAGCAGTACTTC. Translated: CASSRGGGLTYEQYF.

The chain is built from TRBV19 and TRBJ1-3; no clear D gene. Germline V gene data show CDR1 as LNHDA and CDR2 as SQIVND (reference sequence). V was pared by 4 bases and J by 0 bases, with 16 bases between. CDR3 length equals 17 residues. The CDR3 reads CASSNRRDLVSGNTIYF. The CDR3 nucleotides are TGTGCCAGTAGTAACCGCCGCGACCTTGTCTCTGGAAACACCATATATTTT.

The chain links TRBV12-2 to TRBJ2-1. TRBV12-2 is recorded as a pseudogene. This CDR3 is built from 16 residues. The CDR3 nucleotides are TGTGCAAGTCGCTTAGGAGAGGGGCGAACCTACAATGAGCAGTTCTTC. Protein sequence: CASRLGEGRTYNEQFF.

V and J are TRBV4-2 and TRBJ1-6; D gene ambiguous. The CDR3 has 14 amino acids. V lost 4 bases and J lost 6, with 10 bases in between. The germline V gene has CDR1 LGHNA and CDR2 YNFKEQ. CDR3 in amino acids: CASSLRESNSPLHF. The CDR3 coding sequence is TGTGCCAGCAGCCTTCGGGAGTCTAATTCACCCCTCCACTTT.